One sample yielded the 9 T cell receptor beta chains listed below, sequenced in a study of chemoradiotherapy in HPV16-positive cancers (dated by TCRdb to the early 2020s). The method was the immunoSEQ multiplex PCR assay. TCRdb holds this immuneACCESS table with in-frame rearrangements only. Some clones are missing; in checked studies, unresolved V genes explain under half, and the rest has no known cause. In this sample the table shows approximately 12,000 clones, more than 60% of which occur a single time. The ten largest make up more than 0.9% of the sample. This sample was taken from a patient who underwent chemoradiotherapy. These receptors were obtained from a human donor with HPV-associated anogenital cancer.

The J gene is TRBJ2-7, the V gene TRBV5-4; TRBD1 matches 8 bases. V dropped 4 bases and J dropped 3; count of bases not matched to a gene: 6. The CDR3 totals 14 residues. Germline V lookup: CDR1 SGHNT, CDR2 YYREEE (reference sequence). CDR3 sequence reads: CASSAGQGYYEQYF. CDR3 in DNA: TGTGCCAGCAGCGCAGGACAGGGCTACTACGAGCAGTACTTC.

This clone was found a few times. V gene TRBV30 combines with J gene TRBJ2-2; 10 bases line up with TRBD1. Trimming cost V 3 bases and J 6 bases; bases outside gene matches: 4. Germline V gene data show CDR1 as GTSNPN and CDR2 as SVGIG (reference sequence). This CDR3 is built from 14 residues. The CDR3 coding sequence is TGTGCCTGGAGGAGGGACAGGGGTGCCGGGGAGCTGTTTTTT. This sequence encodes CAWRRDRGAGELFF.

The chain employs TRBV28 and TRBJ1-2, with 9 bases lining up with TRBD1. Looked up from germline, CDR1 is MDHEN and CDR2 is SYDVKM. V was clipped by 3 bases and J by 6 bases; unmatched bases: 11. The CDR3 length is 16 residues. CDR3 bases: TGTGCCAGCAGTTTCCCCCGGGGGACAGGGAGGGATGGCTACACCTTC. Residues: CASSFPRGTGRDGYTF.

This rearrangement joins TRBV7-8 to TRBJ2-7; D not resolved. The CDR3 is 15 amino acids. V lost 1 base and J 6 bases, leaving 16 bases between the germline ends. CDR1 SGHVS and CDR2 FQNEAQ come from the germline V gene. Here the CDR3 reads CASSLVVTRAGEQYF. The CDR3 DNA reads TGTGCCAGCAGCTTAGTGGTGACACGGGCCGGCGAGCAGTACTTC. The entire variable domain, with the rest obtained from reference TRBV7-8 and TRBJ2-7, is as follows: GAGVSQSPRYKVAKRGQDVALRCDPISGHVSLFWYQQALGQGPEFLTYFQNEAQLDKSGLPSDRFFAERPEGSVSTLKIQRTQQEDSAVYLCASSLVVTRAGEQYFGPGTRLTVT.

This chain joins TRBV7-2 and TRBJ2-7; D may be TRBD1 (6 bases). The CDR3 contains 15 residues. Deletions cut 1 base from V and 4 bases from J, with 14 bases between. The germline CDR1 and CDR2 sequences are SGHTA and FQGNSA. CDR3 DNA: TGTGCCAGCAGCTTAGGGGGGCACCCCAATTACGAGCAGTACTTC. Translated: CASSLGGHPNYEQYF.

The chain couples TRBV4-1 to TRBJ2-7; 8 nucleotides agree with TRBD1. Trimming removed 4 bases from V and 1 base from J; junction bases left unmatched: 3. CDR3 size: 14 residues. Germline V gene data show CDR1 as MGHRA and CDR2 as YSYEKL. The CDR3, as DNA: TGCGCCAGCAGCCCGGGGACAGGTTCCTACGAGCAGTACTTC. It is translated as CASSPGTGSYEQYF.

The rearrangement links TRBV18 to TRBJ2-5; D may be TRBD2 (6 bases). V shed 1 base and J shed 1 base, with 7 bases lying between them. The CDR3 has 14 residues. Germline V CDR1 and CDR2: KGHSH, LQKENI. CDR3 in DNA: TGTGCCAGCTCACCACAGGGACTCCAAGAGACCCAGTACTTC. Protein product: CASSPQGLQETQYF.

The chain couples TRBV5-5 to TRBJ2-3, with TRBD2 matching over 10 bases. With 1 base clipped from V and 4 bases from J, the junction kept 6 bases outside the gene matches. The CDR3 loop spans 16 amino acids. Germline V gene lookup returns CDR1 SGHKS and CDR2 YYEKEE (reference sequence). Written as DNA, the CDR3 is TGTGCCAGCAGCTTGCGGGGTAGCGGGGGGCCAGATACGCAGTATTTT. It encodes CASSLRGSGGPDTQYF.

The rearrangement joins TRBV6-5 to TRBJ2-1, with 12 nucleotides matching TRBD2. CDR3 length equals 14 residues. The V and J ends lost 8 bases and 5 bases, in that order; junction bases with no gene match: 4. Looked up from germline, CDR1 is MNHEY and CDR2 is SVGAGI. The CDR3 bases are TGTGCCAGCTGTCTAGCGGGGGGGAACAATGAGCAGTTCTTC. It is translated as CASCLAGGNNEQFF.